A single T cell receptor beta chain is shown here with its context. These data are taken from a study of blood T cell repertoires in COVID-19. Looking at the study overall: T cells, B-cell-depleted T cells, or PBMCs supplied cDNA or gDNA.

Authors' analysis steps: Estimation of nucleated cell counts relied on the amplification of reference gene primers. Using immunoSEQ multiplex PCR, the repertoire was profiled, and TCRdb retains in-frame clones only, with some absent. Clone size and V and J calls were adopted from that table, with D and trimming inferred from the DNA. The sample holds around 85,000 clones, roughly 90% seen once. Germline V lookup: CDR1 MNHEY, CDR2 SVGEGT. The trim removed 0 bases at V and 8 bases at J, leaving 1 base unmatched. This CDR3 has 13 residues. Sequencing used peripheral blood. The V call is TRBV6-2 or TRBV6-3, the J call TRBJ1-2; 9 nucleotides line up with TRBD1. The source of this sequence is a woman older than 75 with active or convalescent COVID-19. The CDR3 DNA reads TGTGCCAGCAGTTACTCCGGACAGGGGGGCTACACCTTC. This sequence encodes CASSYSGQGGYTF.